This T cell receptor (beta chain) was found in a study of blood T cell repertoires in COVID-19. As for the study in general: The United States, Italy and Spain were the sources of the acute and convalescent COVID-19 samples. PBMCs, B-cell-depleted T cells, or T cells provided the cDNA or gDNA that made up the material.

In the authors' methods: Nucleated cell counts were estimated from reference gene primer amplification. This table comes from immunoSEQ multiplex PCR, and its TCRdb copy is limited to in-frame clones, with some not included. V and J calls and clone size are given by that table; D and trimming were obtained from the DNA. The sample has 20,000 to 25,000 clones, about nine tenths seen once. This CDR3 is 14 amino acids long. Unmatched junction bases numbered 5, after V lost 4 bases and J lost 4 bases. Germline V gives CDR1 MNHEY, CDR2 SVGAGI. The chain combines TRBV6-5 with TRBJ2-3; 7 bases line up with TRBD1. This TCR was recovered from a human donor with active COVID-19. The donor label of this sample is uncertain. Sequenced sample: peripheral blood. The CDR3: CASSSQGRADTQYF. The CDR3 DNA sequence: TGTGCCAGCAGTTCACAGGGGCGGGCAGATACGCAGTATTTT.